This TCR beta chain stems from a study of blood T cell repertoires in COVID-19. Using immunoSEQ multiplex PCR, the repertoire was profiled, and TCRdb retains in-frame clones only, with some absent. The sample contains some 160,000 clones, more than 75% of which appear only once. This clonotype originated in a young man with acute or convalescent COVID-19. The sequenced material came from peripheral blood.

Here the CDR3 reads CASSIGGLYAEKLFF. As DNA, the CDR3 is TGTGCCAGTAGTATAGGAGGGCTATATGCTGAAAAACTGTTTTTT. The gene calls are TRBV19 and TRBJ1-4, with D unresolved. CDR3 size: 15 residues. V lost 1 base and J 7 bases, leaving 13 bases between the germline ends. Germline CDR1 is LNHDA and CDR2 is SQIVND (reference sequence).